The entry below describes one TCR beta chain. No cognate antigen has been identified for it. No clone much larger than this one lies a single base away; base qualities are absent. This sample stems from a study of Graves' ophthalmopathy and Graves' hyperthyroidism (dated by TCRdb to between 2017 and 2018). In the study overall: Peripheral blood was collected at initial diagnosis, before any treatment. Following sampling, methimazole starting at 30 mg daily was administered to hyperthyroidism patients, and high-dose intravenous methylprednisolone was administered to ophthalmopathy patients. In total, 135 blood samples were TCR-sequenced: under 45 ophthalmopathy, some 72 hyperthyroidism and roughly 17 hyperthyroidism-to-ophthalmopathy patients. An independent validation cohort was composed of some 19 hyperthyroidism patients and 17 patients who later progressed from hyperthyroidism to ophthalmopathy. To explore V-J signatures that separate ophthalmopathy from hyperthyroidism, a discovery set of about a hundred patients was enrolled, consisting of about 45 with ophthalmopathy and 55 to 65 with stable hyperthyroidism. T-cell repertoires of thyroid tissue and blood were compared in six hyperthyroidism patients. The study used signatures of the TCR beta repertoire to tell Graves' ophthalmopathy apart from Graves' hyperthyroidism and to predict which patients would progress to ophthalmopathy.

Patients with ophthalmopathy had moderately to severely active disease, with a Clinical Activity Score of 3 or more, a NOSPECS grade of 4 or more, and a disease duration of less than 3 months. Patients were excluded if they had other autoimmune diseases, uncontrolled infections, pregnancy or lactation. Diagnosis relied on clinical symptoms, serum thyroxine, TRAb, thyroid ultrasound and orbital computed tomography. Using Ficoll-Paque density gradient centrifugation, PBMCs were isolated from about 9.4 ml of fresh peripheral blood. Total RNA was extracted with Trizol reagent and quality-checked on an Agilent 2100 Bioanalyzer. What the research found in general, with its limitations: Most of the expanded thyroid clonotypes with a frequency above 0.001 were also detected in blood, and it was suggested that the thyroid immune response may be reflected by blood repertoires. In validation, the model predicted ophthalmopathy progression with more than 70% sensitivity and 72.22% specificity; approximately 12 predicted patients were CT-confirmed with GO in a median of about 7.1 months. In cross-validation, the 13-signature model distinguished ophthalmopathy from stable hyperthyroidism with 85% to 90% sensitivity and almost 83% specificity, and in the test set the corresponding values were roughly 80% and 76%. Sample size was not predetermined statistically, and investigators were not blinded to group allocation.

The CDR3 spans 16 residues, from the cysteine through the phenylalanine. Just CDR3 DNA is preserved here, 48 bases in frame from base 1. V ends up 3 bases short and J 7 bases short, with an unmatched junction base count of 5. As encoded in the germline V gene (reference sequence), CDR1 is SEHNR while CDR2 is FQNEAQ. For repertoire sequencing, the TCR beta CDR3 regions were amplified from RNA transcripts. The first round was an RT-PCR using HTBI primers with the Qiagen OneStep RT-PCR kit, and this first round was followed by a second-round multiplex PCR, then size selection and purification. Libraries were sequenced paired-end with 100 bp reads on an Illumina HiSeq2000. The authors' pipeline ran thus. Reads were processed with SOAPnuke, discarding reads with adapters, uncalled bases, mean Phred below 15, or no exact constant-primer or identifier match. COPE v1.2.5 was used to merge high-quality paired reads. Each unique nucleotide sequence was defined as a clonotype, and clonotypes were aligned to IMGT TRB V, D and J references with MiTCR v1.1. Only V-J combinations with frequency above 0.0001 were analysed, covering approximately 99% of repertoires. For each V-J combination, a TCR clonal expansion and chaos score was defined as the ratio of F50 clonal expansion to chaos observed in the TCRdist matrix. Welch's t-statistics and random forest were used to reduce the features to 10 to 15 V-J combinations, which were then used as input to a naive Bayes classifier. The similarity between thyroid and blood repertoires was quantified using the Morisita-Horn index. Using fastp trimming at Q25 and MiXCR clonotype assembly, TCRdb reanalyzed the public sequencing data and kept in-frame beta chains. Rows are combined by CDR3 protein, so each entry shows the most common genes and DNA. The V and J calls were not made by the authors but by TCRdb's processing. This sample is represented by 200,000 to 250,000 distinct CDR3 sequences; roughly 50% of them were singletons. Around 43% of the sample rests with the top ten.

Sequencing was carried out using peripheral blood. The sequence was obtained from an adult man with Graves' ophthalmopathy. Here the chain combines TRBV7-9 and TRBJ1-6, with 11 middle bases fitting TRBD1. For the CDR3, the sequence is CASSFLRDRGNSPLHF. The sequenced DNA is TGTGCCAGCAGCTTCCTACGGGACAGGGGGAATTCACCCCTCCACTTT.